The 22 T cell receptor beta chains reported below all come from one sample, sequenced in a study of T-cell memory formation after mild COVID-19. TCRdb recomputed calls from the 5' RACE reads with MiXCR, one row per CDR3 protein. In the table there are some 320,000 distinct CDR3 sequences, 13% to 15% of which are singletons. The sample consisted of PBMCs or a T cell subset sorted from them (not recorded which). All receptors come from a man aged 18-30 years who had mild COVID-19 (a few samples of this study predate the infection). Cell type and time point are not known.

The rearrangement joins TRBV12-3 or TRBV12-4 to TRBJ2-7; 13 bases are shared with TRBD2. Trimming removed 4 bases from V and 2 bases from J; junction bases left unmatched: 5. CDR3 length equals 16 residues. Here the CDR3 reads CASSWGGLAGPYEQYV. CDR3 sequence (DNA): TGTGCCAGCAGTTGGGGGGGACTAGCGGGGCCCTACGAGCAGTACGTC.

This clonotype occurred a few times. The chain is built from TRBV6-2 or TRBV6-3 and TRBJ2-5; no firm D call. The CDR3 runs 16 residues. Germline V gene sequence: CDR1 MNHEY, CDR2 SVGEGT. Trimming removed 6 bases from V and 5 bases from J, with 22 bases in between. The CDR3 bases are TGTGCCAGCAGCGGCCGATTTCTAGGCCCGCGGGAGACCCAGTACTTC. This codes for CASSGRFLGPRETQYF.

Ten or more counts support this clonotype. This chain links TRBV7-9 with TRBJ1-2; D gene unclear. The CDR3 consists of 12 residues. Germline CDR1 is SEHNR and CDR2 is FQNEAQ (reference sequence). The ends were cut back, 5 bases at V and 5 bases at J, with 9 bases in the middle. CDR3 amino acids: CASSPDPYGYTF. In nucleotides, the CDR3 is TGTGCCAGCAGCCCGGACCCTTATGGCTACACCTTC.

The chain is built from TRBV21-1 and TRBJ1-1; the DNA was not used to check the table's D call, TRBD1. TRBV21-1 is designated a pseudogene. This CDR3 is built from 17 residues. In DNA form, the CDR3 reads TGTGCCAGCAGCAAAGCACGACAGGACAGTCAAGAGACTGAAGCTTTCTTT. Its protein product is CASSKARQDSQETEAFF.

The chain carries TRBV7-6 and TRBJ2-1; 7 bases are shared with TRBD1. Germline CDR1 SGHVS, CDR2 FNYEAQ. After removal of 4 bases from V and 3 bases from J, the junction contained 6 bases not matched to a gene. The CDR3 is made up of 15 amino acids. The CDR3 nucleotides are TGTGCCAGCAGCTCCCAGCCAGGGGGCTACAATGAGCAGTTCTTC. Its translation: CASSSQPGGYNEQFF.

This clonotype was found a few times. This sequence joins TRBV4-3 and TRBJ2-1; D could derive from TRBD1 or TRBD2 (5 bases each). This CDR3 spans 15 amino acids. The germline V gene has CDR1 LGHNA and CDR2 YSLEER. Trimming stripped 2 bases from V and 5 bases from J, with 13 bases between. CDR3 residues: CASSQPGTDNNEQFF. Written as DNA, the CDR3 is TGCGCCAGCAGCCAACCCGGGACGGACAACAATGAGCAGTTCTTC.

The chain couples TRBV4-2 to TRBJ1-3, with TRBD1 matching 10 bases. Trimming took 3 bases from V and 4 from J; bases not matched to a gene: 6. The CDR3 length is 16 residues. Germline V lookup: CDR1 LGHNA, CDR2 YNFKEQ. CDR3 bases: TGTGCCAGCAGCCAGCCGGGACAGGGGAACGGAAACACCATATATTTT. Translation: CASSQPGQGNGNTIYF.

In this sample, this clonotype turned up many times. The chain joins TRBV11-2 to TRBJ2-7, with no clear D. CDR3 length: 14 residues. Germline V gene sequence: CDR1 SGHAT, CDR2 FQNNGV. Trimming pared 0 bases from V and 4 bases from J, leaving 10 bases between. CDR3 residues: CASSLDRGSYEQYV. The CDR3 nucleotides read TGTGCCAGCAGCTTAGATCGCGGATCGTACGAGCAGTACGTC.

This clonotype was detected only a few times. The J gene is TRBJ1-1, the V gene TRBV6-5; TRBD1 matches 7 bases. This CDR3 comprises 14 residues. The V segment lost 4 bases and the J segment 7 bases; nucleotides outside the gene matches: 9. Germline-derived CDR1 and CDR2 are MNHEY and SVGAGI. The CDR3 spells CASSLGQSGGEAFF. In nucleotides, the CDR3 is TGTGCCAGCAGTTTGGGACAATCAGGGGGTGAAGCTTTCTTT.

The sample holds many counts of this clonotype. The chain couples TRBV2 to TRBJ2-7, with D possibly being TRBD1 or TRBD2 (5 bases each). This CDR3 is 14 amino acids long. V dropped 10 bases and J dropped 8 bases, with 24 bases sitting between them. Germline V gene lookup returns CDR1 SNHLY and CDR2 FYNNEI. CDR3 residues: CATLSGRGLPQQYF. CDR3 sequence (DNA): TGTGCCACCCTCTCGGGACGAGGGCTCCCCCAGCAGTACTTC. Filled out from reference TRBV2 and TRBJ2-7, the complete variable domain reads EPEVTQTPSHQVTQMGQEVILRCVPISNHLYFYWYRQILGQKVEFLVSFYNNEISEKSEIFDDQFSVERPDGSNFTLKIRSTKLEDSAMYFCATLSGRGLPQQYFGPGTRLTVT.

This chain links TRBV6-4 with TRBJ2-3; 15 bases agree with TRBD2. The V and J ends lost 6 bases and 1 base, in that order; junction bases with no gene match: 8. CDR1 is MRHNA and CDR2 is SNTAGT in the germline V gene. This CDR3 has 18 residues. The CDR3 is CASRGWTSGGVRTDTQYF. CDR3 sequence (DNA): TGTGCCAGCAGAGGATGGACTAGCGGGGGGGTGCGCACAGATACGCAGTATTTT.

The V and J genes are TRBV7-2 and TRBJ2-4; TRBD1 matches at 8 bases. The CDR3 contains 18 residues. Germline CDR1 and CDR2: SGHTA and FQGNSA. V lost 0 bases to trimming and J lost 0 bases; unmatched junction nucleotides: 7. CDR3 in DNA: TGTGCCAGCAGCTTAGCACAGGGGGGATATCTAGCCAAAAACATTCAGTACTTC. Its protein product is CASSLAQGGYLAKNIQYF. Variable domain in full (rest from reference TRBV7-2 and TRBJ2-4): GAGVSQSPSNKVTEKGKDVELRCDPISGHTALYWYRQSLGQGLEFLIYFQGNSAPDKSGLPSDRFSAERTGGSVSTLTIQRTQQEDSAVYLCASSLAQGGYLAKNIQYFGAGTRLSVL.

This clonotype appeared a few times. The genes are TRBV5-1 and TRBJ1-1; 8 nucleotides line up with TRBD1. Trimming at V came to 2 bases and at J to 7 bases, leaving 7 bases not matched to a gene. Germline V gives CDR1 SGHRS, CDR2 YFSETQ. This CDR3 has 14 residues. CDR3 sequence reads: CASSLRRGHNEAFF. The CDR3 DNA is TGCGCCAGCAGCTTACGCAGGGGGCATAATGAAGCTTTCTTT.

The CDR3 protein is CSVFGGGGFYNEQFF. In nucleotides, the CDR3 is TGCAGCGTTTTCGGAGGGGGTGGATTCTACAATGAGCAGTTCTTC. V is TRBV29-1 and J is TRBJ2-1; either TRBD1 or TRBD2 may fit D (6 bases each). Germline V CDR1 and CDR2: SQVTM, ANQGSEA. The CDR3 sequence is 15 residues long. Trimming removed 5 bases at V and 3 bases at J, with 17 bases between.

This clonotype came up many times. The chain has TRBV6-5 and TRBJ2-7; 7 bases agree with TRBD1. The junction had 1 base not matched to a gene; V was cut back by 5 bases and J by 6 bases. The CDR3 totals 11 residues. From germline, CDR1 is MNHEY and CDR2 SVGAGI. The CDR3 reads CASSRQGEQYF. CDR3 coding DNA: TGTGCCAGCAGTCGACAGGGCGAGCAGTACTTC.

This clonotype was observed a handful of times. This chain joins TRBV7-8 and TRBJ2-3; D uncertain. Germline loops: CDR1 SGHVS, CDR2 FQNEAQ. The CDR3 runs 14 residues. The V end was cut by 0 bases, the J end by 0 bases, with 4 bases between. CDR3 DNA: TGTGCCAGCAGCTTAGCATGGAGCACAGATACGCAGTATTTT. Encoded protein: CASSLAWSTDTQYF.

In this sample, this clonotype turned up many times. DNA of the CDR3: TGCGCCAGCAGCCAAGATACTCCAACACCAGGATCCTATAATTCACCCCTCCACTTT. This gives the protein CASSQDTPTPGSYNSPLHF. This chain connects TRBV4-3 to TRBJ1-6; D remains unclear. CDR3 size: 19 residues. Germline V gene data show CDR1 as LGHNA and CDR2 as YSLEER. Trimming removed 0 bases at V and 1 base at J, with 16 bases between.

The gene calls are TRBV4-2 and TRBJ2-7, with D tentatively TRBD2 (5 bases). Germline loops: CDR1 LGHNA, CDR2 YNFKEQ. The ends were cut back, 4 bases at V and 5 bases at J, with 6 bases in the middle. The CDR3 extends over 11 amino acids. The CDR3 DNA sequence: TGTGCCAGCAGCCGGGGAGACGAGCAGTACTTC. Residues: CASSRGDEQYF.

This clonotype was counted at least ten times. V and J are TRBV4-2 and TRBJ2-5; TRBD1 might be the D (6 bases). V lost 1 base to trimming and J lost 5 bases, with 8 bases between them. CDR1 and CDR2 from the germline V gene are LGHNA and YNFKEQ. There are 13 residues in the CDR3. Here the CDR3 reads CASSQVRGETQYF. The DNA for the CDR3 is TGTGCCAGCAGCCAAGTAAGGGGGGAGACCCAGTACTTC.

This clonotype turned up a few times. The genes are TRBV27 and TRBJ1-2, with D unresolved. With 0 bases removed from V and 4 bases from J, the gap between germline ends came to 12 bases. CDR1 and CDR2 (germline): MNHEY, SMNVEV (reference sequence). The CDR3 consists of 15 residues. The CDR3 sequence is CASSLSLSLGYGYTF. CDR3 DNA: TGTGCCAGCAGTTTATCCCTCAGTCTAGGCTATGGCTACACCTTC.

The V gene is TRBV10-3, the J gene TRBJ2-5; 11 positions agree with TRBD2. Germline values: CDR1 ENHRY, CDR2 SYGVKD. J was trimmed by 2 bases and V by 8 bases; bases with no gene match: 7. This CDR3 region has 15 residues. The CDR3 DNA reads as TGTGCCATCTCTATAGCGGGGGGGATTCAAGAGACCCAGTACTTC. Protein product: CAISIAGGIQETQYF.

The genes are TRBV6-5 and TRBJ1-2; D gene uncertain. CDR1 MNHEY and CDR2 SVGAGI come from the germline V gene. Trimming removed 2 bases at V and 1 base at J, with 11 bases between. The CDR3 is made up of 15 amino acids. The CDR3 sequence is CASSYTGLDNYGYTF. In nucleotides, the CDR3 is TGTGCCAGCAGTTACACCGGCCTAGATAACTATGGCTACACCTTC.